This T cell receptor (beta chain) originates from a study of cytomegalovirus exposure and HLA in healthy donors. Regarding the study as a whole: In an earlier analysis, most TCR beta V segments were productive about 87% or about 30% of the time.

This CDR3 has 17 amino acids. J was trimmed by 4 bases and V by 3 bases; bases with no gene match: 9. Germline loops: CDR1 SGHRS, CDR2 YFSETQ. Amplification used 60 Vbeta primers and 13 Jbeta primers. This table comes from immunoSEQ multiplex PCR, and its TCRdb copy is limited to in-frame clones, with some not included. The sample has over 150,000 clones; around 80% are singletons. Comments on this clone: The target antigen is unknown.

Each donor's status was that of a healthy bone marrow donor. Each donor was nominally healthy when sampled (though unrecorded immune exposures were likely). The specimen sequenced was PBMCs. This receptor was identified in a man in his forties in good health and CMV-seronegative. The V call is TRBV5-1, the J call TRBJ2-1; 11 bases align to TRBD2. As DNA, the CDR3 is TGCGCCAGCAGCTCAGGCTCGCTAGCGGGAGGTTACAATGAGCAGTTCTTC. This translates into CASSSGSLAGGYNEQFF. Full variable domain (outside the CDR3, taken from reference TRBV5-1 and TRBJ2-1): KAGVTQTPRYLIKTRGQQVTLSCSPISGHRSVSWYQQTPGQGLQFLFEYFSETQRNKGNFPGRFSGRQFSNSRSEMNVSTLELGDSALYLCASSSGSLAGGYNEQFFGPGTRLTVL.